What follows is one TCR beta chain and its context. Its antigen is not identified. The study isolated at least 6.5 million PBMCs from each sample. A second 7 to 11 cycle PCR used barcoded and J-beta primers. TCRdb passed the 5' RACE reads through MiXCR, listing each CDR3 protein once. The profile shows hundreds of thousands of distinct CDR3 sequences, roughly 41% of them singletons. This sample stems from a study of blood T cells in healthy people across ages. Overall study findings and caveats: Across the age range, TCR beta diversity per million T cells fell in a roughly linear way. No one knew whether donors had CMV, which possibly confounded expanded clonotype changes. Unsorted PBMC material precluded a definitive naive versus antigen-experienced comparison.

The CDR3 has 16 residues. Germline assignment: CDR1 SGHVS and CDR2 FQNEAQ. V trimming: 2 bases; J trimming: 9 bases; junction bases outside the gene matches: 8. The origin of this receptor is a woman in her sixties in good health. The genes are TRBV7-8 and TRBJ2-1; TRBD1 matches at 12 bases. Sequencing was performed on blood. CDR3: CASSLTPGTGGTEQFF. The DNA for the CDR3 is TGTGCCAGCAGCTTAACTCCCGGGACAGGGGGCACTGAGCAGTTCTTC.